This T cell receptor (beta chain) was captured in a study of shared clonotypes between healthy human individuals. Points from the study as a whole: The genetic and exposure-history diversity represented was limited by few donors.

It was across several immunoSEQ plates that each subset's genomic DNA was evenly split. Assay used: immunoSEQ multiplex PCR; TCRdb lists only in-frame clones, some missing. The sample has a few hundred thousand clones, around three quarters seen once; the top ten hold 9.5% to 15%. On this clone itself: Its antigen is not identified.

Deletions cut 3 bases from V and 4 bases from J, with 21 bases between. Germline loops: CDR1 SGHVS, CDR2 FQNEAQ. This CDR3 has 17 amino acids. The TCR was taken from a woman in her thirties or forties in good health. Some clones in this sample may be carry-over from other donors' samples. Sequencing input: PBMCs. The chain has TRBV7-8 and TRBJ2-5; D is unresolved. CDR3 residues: CASSFPWRLDPRETQYF. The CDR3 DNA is TGTGCCAGCAGCTTTCCCTGGCGCCTTGACCCAAGAGAGACCCAGTACTTC.